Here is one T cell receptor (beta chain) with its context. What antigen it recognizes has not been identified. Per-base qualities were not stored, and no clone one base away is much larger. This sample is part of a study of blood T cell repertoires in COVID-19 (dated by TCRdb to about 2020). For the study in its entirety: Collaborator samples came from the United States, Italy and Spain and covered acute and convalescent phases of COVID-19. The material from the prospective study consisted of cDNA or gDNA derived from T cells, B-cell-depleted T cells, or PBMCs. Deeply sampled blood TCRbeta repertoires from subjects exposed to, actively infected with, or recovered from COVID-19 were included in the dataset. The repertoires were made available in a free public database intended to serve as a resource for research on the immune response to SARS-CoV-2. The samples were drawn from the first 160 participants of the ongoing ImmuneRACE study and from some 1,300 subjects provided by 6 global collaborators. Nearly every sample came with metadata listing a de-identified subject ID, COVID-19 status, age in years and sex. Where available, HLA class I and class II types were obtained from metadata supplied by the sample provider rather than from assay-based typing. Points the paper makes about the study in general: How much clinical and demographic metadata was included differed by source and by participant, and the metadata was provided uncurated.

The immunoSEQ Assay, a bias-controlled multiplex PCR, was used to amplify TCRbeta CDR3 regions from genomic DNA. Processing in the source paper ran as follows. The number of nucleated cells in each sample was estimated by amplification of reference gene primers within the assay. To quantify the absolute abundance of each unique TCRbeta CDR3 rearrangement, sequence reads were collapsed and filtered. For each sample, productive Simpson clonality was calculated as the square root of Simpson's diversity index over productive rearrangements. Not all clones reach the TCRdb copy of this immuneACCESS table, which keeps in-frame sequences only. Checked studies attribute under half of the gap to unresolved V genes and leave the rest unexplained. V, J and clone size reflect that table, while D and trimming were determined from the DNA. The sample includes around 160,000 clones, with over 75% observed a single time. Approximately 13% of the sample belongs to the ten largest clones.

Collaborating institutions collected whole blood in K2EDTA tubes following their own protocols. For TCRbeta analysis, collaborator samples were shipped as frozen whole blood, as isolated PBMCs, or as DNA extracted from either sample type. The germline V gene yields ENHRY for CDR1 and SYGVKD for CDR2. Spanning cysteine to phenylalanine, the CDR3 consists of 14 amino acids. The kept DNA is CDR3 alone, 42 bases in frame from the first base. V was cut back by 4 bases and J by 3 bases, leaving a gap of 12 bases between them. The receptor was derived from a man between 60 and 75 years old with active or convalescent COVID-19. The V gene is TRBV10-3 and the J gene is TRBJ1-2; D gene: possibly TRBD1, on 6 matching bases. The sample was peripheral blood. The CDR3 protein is CAISVGAVDYGYTF. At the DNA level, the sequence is TGTGCCATCAGTGTGGGGGCTGTAGACTATGGCTACACCTTC.